Each of the 21 T cell receptor beta chains below was sequenced from the same sample in a study of identical twins. TCRdb redid the calling of the 5' RACE reads with MiXCR, one entry per CDR3 protein. The table has 500,000 to 650,000 distinct CDR3 sequences, under 8.5% seen once. The same sample was also studied in work on yellow fever vaccine responses in identical twins.

Sequencing input: PBMCs. Receptor source: a woman younger than 30 in good health.

Here the CDR3 reads CASSTTLTGSEAFF. The CDR3 DNA reads TGTGCCAGCAGTACAACCTTGACAGGGTCTGAAGCTTTCTTT. This chain connects TRBV28 to TRBJ1-1, with 7 bases aligning to TRBD1. Germline V gene data show CDR1 as MDHEN and CDR2 as SYDVKM. This CDR3 is built from 14 residues. V trimming: 5 bases; J trimming: 6 bases; junction bases outside the gene matches: 9. The complete variable domain, with remaining parts taken from reference TRBV28 and TRBJ1-1, reads DVKVTQSSRYLVKRTGEKVFLECVQDMDHENMFWYRQDPGLGLRLIYFSYDVKMKEKGDIPEGYSVSREKKERFSLILESASTNQTSMYLCASSTTLTGSEAFFGQGTRLTVV.

This clonotype was counted many times. This chain links TRBV6-1 with TRBJ1-6, with D possibly matching TRBD1 (6 bases). V was pared by 6 bases and J by 7 bases, with 16 bases between. CDR1 MNHNS and CDR2 SASEGT come from the germline V gene. There are 15 residues in the CDR3. CDR3: CASRGQRLINSPLHF. CDR3 bases: TGTGCCAGCAGAGGACAGCGCCTTATAAATTCACCCCTCCACTTT.

This clonotype was detected only a few times. CDR3 bases: TGCGCCAGCAGCTTGTGGCAGTATACGGATACGCAGTATTTT. Its protein product is CASSLWQYTDTQYF. J is TRBJ2-3 and V is TRBV5-1; D not resolved. The CDR3 covers 14 residues. Germline assignment: CDR1 SGHRS and CDR2 YFSETQ. V was pared by 1 base and J by 6 bases, with 12 bases between.

The J gene is TRBJ2-2, the V gene TRBV3-1; TRBD1 is a possible D gene (6 bases). The CDR3 has 16 residues. Trimming cost V 1 base and J 3 bases, with 12 bases left between them. Germline V gene lookup returns CDR1 LGHDT and CDR2 YNNKEL (reference sequence). CDR3 region: CASSQARGSDTGELFF. As DNA, the CDR3 is TGTGCCAGCAGCCAAGCCAGGGGATCCGACACCGGGGAGCTGTTTTTT.

The chain has TRBV20-1 and TRBJ2-1; possible D gene TRBD1, 6 bases. CDR1 is DFQATT and CDR2 is SNEGSKA in the germline V gene (reference sequence). V was shortened by 5 bases and J by 6 bases, with 23 bases between the two germline ends. This CDR3 spans 16 amino acids. The CDR3 loop is CSAEPRTDPLGNEQFF. CDR3 nucleotides: TGCAGTGCTGAACCACGGACAGACCCCTTGGGCAATGAGCAGTTCTTC.

This clonotype was observed a few times. The V call is TRBV28, the J call TRBJ2-3, with 9 bases matching TRBD1. The V segment lost 5 bases and the J segment 2 bases; nucleotides outside the gene matches: 11. CDR3 size: 17 residues. Germline loops: CDR1 MDHEN, CDR2 SYDVKM. Written as DNA, the CDR3 is TGTGCCAGCAGTCAACCGGGACAGGGTACCCTCACAGATACGCAGTATTTT. Its protein product is CASSQPGQGTLTDTQYF.

This clonotype has a count of ten or more. The chain is built from TRBV7-9 and TRBJ1-1; TRBD1 is a possible D gene (5 bases). V lost 5 bases to trimming and J lost 7 bases, with 8 bases between them. Looked up from germline, CDR1 is SEHNR and CDR2 is FQNEAQ (reference sequence). CDR3 size: 11 residues. The CDR3 DNA is TGTGCCAGCAGCGGGGGAATTGAAGCTTTCTTT. Protein: CASSGGIEAFF.

This clonotype has ten or more counts. V is TRBV20-1 and J is TRBJ2-1; the match to TRBD2 covers 11 bases. With V trimmed by 6 bases and J by 0 bases, 1 base remained unmatched. The CDR3 is 14 residues long. The germline V gene encodes CDR1 DFQATT and CDR2 SNEGSKA (reference sequence). The CDR3 coding sequence is TGCAGTGCAGGACTAGCGGGCTCCTACAATGAGCAGTTCTTC. Amino acid sequence: CSAGLAGSYNEQFF.

The chain employs TRBV7-7 and TRBJ2-3; D is ambiguous. CDR1 is SSHAT, CDR2 FNYEAQ, per germline (reference sequence). V lost 5 bases to trimming and J lost 0 bases, with 18 bases between them. CDR3 length equals 17 residues. The CDR3 region has the DNA TGTGCCAGCAGCCCTGGGAACTTGCCCCGCAGCACAGATACGCAGTATTTT. Translating gives CASSPGNLPRSTDTQYF.

This clonotype has at least ten counts. The chain has TRBV5-1 and TRBJ2-5; D is ambiguous. The V end lost 2 bases, the J end lost 5 bases, and 10 bases lay between the germline ends. The germline V gene encodes CDR1 SGHRS and CDR2 YFSETQ. The length of the CDR3 is 13 residues. This CDR3 reads CASSFQLVETQYF. DNA of the CDR3: TGCGCCAGCAGCTTTCAGTTGGTTGAGACCCAGTACTTC. Complete variable domain (other parts from reference TRBV5-1 and TRBJ2-5): KAGVTQTPRYLIKTRGQQVTLSCSPISGHRSVSWYQQTPGQGLQFLFEYFSETQRNKGNFPGRFSGRQFSNSRSEMNVSTLELGDSALYLCASSFQLVETQYFGPGTRLLVL.

This clonotype was found a few times. The chain combines TRBV12-3 or TRBV12-4 with TRBJ2-3, with TRBD1 matching over 9 bases. The CDR3 is 14 amino acids. Trimming removed 7 bases from V and 7 bases from J; junction bases left unmatched: 9. The CDR3 spells CASNWDRVSNTQYF. The CDR3 DNA is TGTGCCAGCAATTGGGACAGGGTATCAAATACGCAGTATTTT.

This clonotype was counted between two and nine times. This chain links TRBV7-9 with TRBJ1-1; 9 bases match TRBD1. The CDR3 loop spans 12 amino acids. Germline assignment: CDR1 SEHNR and CDR2 FQNEAQ (reference sequence). V gave up 8 bases and J gave up 11 bases; unmatched junction bases: 9. CDR3 DNA sequence: TGTGCCAGCTTGGGACAGGGCGCTGTCGCTTTCTTT. Amino acids: CASLGQGAVAFF.

The chain combines TRBV2 with TRBJ2-7; 9 positions match TRBD2. This CDR3 is 14 amino acids long. The V segment lost 6 bases and the J segment 4 bases; nucleotides outside the gene matches: 7. Germline CDR1 is SNHLY and CDR2 is FYNNEI. The CDR3 loop is CASRAGTSMYEQYF. The DNA of the CDR3 is TGTGCCAGCAGGGCCGGGACTAGCATGTACGAGCAGTACTTC.

The sample holds many counts of this clonotype. The rearrangement links TRBV10-2 to TRBJ1-1, with TRBD1 as a possible D gene (5 bases). V gave up 5 bases and J gave up 4 bases, with 17 bases separating them. CDR1 and CDR2 (germline): WSHSY, SAAADI. CDR3 length equals 15 residues. CDR3 loop: CASSWGAGEGTEAFF. The CDR3 DNA reads as TGCGCCAGCAGTTGGGGCGCGGGGGAGGGCACTGAAGCTTTCTTT.

The chain links TRBV2 to TRBJ1-1; TRBD1 aligns across 9 bases. From germline, CDR1 is SNHLY and CDR2 FYNNEI. CDR3 length: 14 residues. With V trimmed by 4 bases and J by 7 bases, 7 bases remained unmatched. DNA of the CDR3: TGTGCCAGCAGTGTTCAGGGACAGGGTATTGAAGCTTTCTTT. Its translation: CASSVQGQGIEAFF.

V gene TRBV29-1 combines with J gene TRBJ2-6; the D is unclear. Trimming removed 6 bases from V and 8 bases from J, with 11 bases in between. CDR1 and CDR2 (germline): SQVTM, ANQGSEA. CDR3 length: 12 residues. The CDR3 loop reads CSVVKEPNVLTF. CDR3 nucleotides: TGCAGCGTAGTCAAGGAACCCAACGTCCTGACTTTC.

This clonotype appeared many times. V usage is TRBV5-6 and J usage is TRBJ2-3; the D gene is possibly TRBD1 (5 bases). Germline V gene sequence: CDR1 SGHDT, CDR2 YYEEEE. V dropped 4 bases and J dropped 1 base, with 16 bases sitting between them. CDR3 length: 16 amino acids. The CDR3 loop is CASSPRQYTGTDTQYF. CDR3 nucleotide sequence: TGTGCCAGCAGCCCGAGACAGTACACTGGCACAGATACGCAGTATTTT.

This clonotype was recorded many times. The gene calls are TRBV24-1 and TRBJ2-1, with a possible D match to TRBD1 (5 bases). The germline V gene has CDR1 KGHDR and CDR2 SFDVKD. CDR3 size: 17 residues. The V gene lost 1 base and the J gene lost 5 bases, with 17 bases spanning the gap. This CDR3 is CATSDFERQGLDNEQFF. As DNA, the CDR3 is TGTGCCACCAGTGATTTCGAACGGCAGGGCCTCGACAATGAGCAGTTCTTC.

This clonotype was counted at least ten times. The chain recombines TRBV7-9 with TRBJ1-3; possibly TRBD1 for D (6 bases). The CDR3 is 17 residues long. Germline CDR1 and CDR2: SEHNR and FQNEAQ (reference sequence). The V and J ends lost 5 bases and 2 bases respectively, with 19 bases between them. CDR3 coding DNA: TGTGCCAGCAGCCATCCACAGGGTTTGGTGGCTGGAAACACCATATATTTT. Translating it yields CASSHPQGLVAGNTIYF.

This clonotype was seen repeatedly, ten times or more. This sequence joins TRBV24-1 and TRBJ2-7; a possible D gene is TRBD2 (6 bases). Germline CDR1 and CDR2: KGHDR and SFDVKD. V was trimmed by 2 bases and J by 3 bases, leaving 10 bases between them. CDR3 length: 14 residues. CDR3 sequence reads: CATSDSGTLYEQYF. CDR3 DNA sequence: TGTGCCACCAGTGATTCCGGGACTCTCTACGAGCAGTACTTC.

This clonotype was counted at least ten times. V is TRBV5-1 and J is TRBJ1-1; 7 positions match TRBD1. The CDR3 runs 14 residues. In germline, CDR1 is SGHRS, CDR2 YFSETQ. J lost 6 bases, V lost 5 bases, and 10 bases had no gene match. The CDR3 DNA is TGCGCCAGCAGACCAATCGGACAGGACCCTGAAGCTTTCTTT. Its translation is CASRPIGQDPEAFF.